Listed below are T cell receptor beta chains from one sample, sequenced in a study of blood T cell repertoires in COVID-19. Profiled with immunoSEQ multiplex PCR; TCRdb holds only in-frame clones, not every one. The sample consists of just over 50,000 clones, 86% of them appearing once. The specimen sequenced was peripheral blood. These receptors all stem from a man between 65 and 79 years old with acute or convalescent COVID-19. The CDR3 runs from the conserved cysteine through the conserved F or W. Each record gives: D gene, J gene, clone size, V gene, CDR3 protein, CDR3 DNA. D genes are given only for firm matches. Some rows mark clone size as missing; the rest say once, few, many or name a class of expanded clone.

>.|TRBJ2-1|.|TRBV9
CASSPSGDRSRFF
TGTGCCAGCAGCCCCAGTGGAGACAGGTCTAGGTTCTTC
>.|TRBJ2-7|once|TRBV2
CASSDGRGVLYEQYF
TGTGCCAGCAGTGATGGCAGGGGGGTTCTCTACGAGCAGTACTTC
>.|TRBJ2-2|.|TRBV4-3
CASSQEVEYGELFF
TGCGCCAGCAGCCAAGAGGTCGAGTACGGGGAGCTGTTTTTT
>TRBD1|TRBJ1-2|few|TRBV5-1
CASSRDREIYGYTF
TGCGCCAGCAGTCGGGACAGGGAGATCTATGGCTACACCTTC
>.|TRBJ2-2|.|TRBV29-1
CSVEVAGTGELFF
TGCAGCGTTGAAGTAGCAGGGACCGGGGAGCTGTTTTTT
>.|TRBJ2-3|.|TRBV5-1
CASSLVTGAGTDTQYF
TGCGCCAGCAGCTTGGTAACGGGAGCCGGCACAGATACGCAGTATTTT
>TRBD1|TRBJ2-5|.|TRBV14
CASSLRGLGTQYF
TGTGCCAGCAGCCTCAGGGGGCTTGGGACCCAGTACTTC
>TRBD2|TRBJ2-2|.|TRBV2
CASKGLATAGELFF
TGTGCCAGCAAGGGACTAGCGACGGCCGGGGAGCTGTTTTTT
>.|TRBJ2-5|few|TRBV7-3
CASSLSPGQETQYF
TGTGCCAGCAGCCTATCCCCGGGCCAAGAGACCCAGTACTTC
>.|TRBJ2-2|.|TRBV2
CASSEESVAHTGELFF
TGTGCCAGCAGTGAAGAAAGCGTAGCGCACACCGGGGAGCTGTTTTTT
>.|TRBJ2-2|few|TRBV12-3/TRBV12-4
CASSHRNTGELFF
TGTGCCAGCAGTCACAGGAACACCGGGGAGCTGTTTTTT
>TRBD1|TRBJ1-6|.|TRBV18
CASSGTGGLSPLHF
TGTGCCAGCTCCGGGACAGGGGGCTTATCACCCCTCCACTTT
>.|TRBJ1-5|.|TRBV29-1
CSVESGNQPQHF
TGCAGCGTTGAGAGTGGTAATCAGCCCCAGCATTTT
>TRBD1|TRBJ1-2|.|TRBV28
CASRSGTGTYGYTF
TGTGCCAGCAGATCCGGGACAGGGACTTATGGCTACACCTTC
>TRBD1|TRBJ1-1|.|TRBV6-5
CASSPARDRNTEAFF
TGTGCCAGCAGCCCGGCCCGGGACAGGAACACTGAAGCTTTCTTT
>TRBD2|TRBJ2-7|.|TRBV7-2
CASSLSGRAYEQYF
TGTGCCAGCAGCCTTAGCGGGAGGGCCTACGAGCAGTACTTC
>TRBD1|TRBJ1-2|.|TRBV5-1
CASSLDGQGVGSGYTF
TGCGCCAGCAGCTTGGATGGACAGGGGGTAGGTTCGGGCTACACCTTC
>TRBD2|TRBJ2-1|.|TRBV6-5
CASSRLAGEVFF
TGTGCCAGCAGCCGACTAGCGGGAGAGGTGTTCTTC
>.|TRBJ1-1|.|TRBV6-2/TRBV6-3
CASSYLGGGWDTEAFF
TGTGCCAGCAGTTACCTTGGAGGAGGCTGGGACACTGAAGCTTTCTTT
>TRBD1|TRBJ1-2|.|TRBV6-5
CASKIDRADGYTF
TGTGCCAGCAAGATTGACAGGGCTGATGGCTACACCTTC
>.|TRBJ1-1|.|TRBV7-2
CASSFLRDTEAFF
TGTGCCAGCAGCTTTCTGAGGGACACTGAAGCTTTCTTT
>.|TRBJ2-1|.|TRBV5-1
CASSLFPLDSPNNEQFF
TGCGCCAGCAGCTTGTTCCCATTGGACAGTCCCAACAATGAGCAGTTCTTC
>TRBD1|TRBJ2-7|once|TRBV2
CASSWGGTGHEQYF
TGTGCCAGCAGTTGGGGCGGGACAGGCCACGAGCAGTACTTC
>.|TRBJ2-2|.|TRBV7-8
CASSLEWGYGELFF
TGTGCCAGCAGCTTAGAATGGGGCTACGGGGAGCTGTTTTTT
>TRBD1|TRBJ2-1|.|TRBV7-9
CASSLGGRQGTYNEQFF
TGTGCCAGCAGCTTAGGGGGGAGACAGGGGACCTACAATGAGCAGTTCTTC
>.|TRBJ2-3|.|TRBV4-2
CASSQPEGAGARTDTQYF
TGTGCCAGCAGCCAGCCGGAAGGGGCGGGGGCGCGCACAGATACGCAGTATTTT
>.|TRBJ2-3|once|TRBV29-1
CSVGGGPTSTDTQYF
TGCAGCGTTGGGGGGGGGCCCACTAGCACAGATACGCAGTATTTT
>.|TRBJ1-1|.|TRBV7-9
CASSWWQGRGAFF
TGTGCCAGCAGCTGGTGGCAGGGCAGGGGCGCTTTCTTT
>.|TRBJ1-5|few|TRBV28
CASTWGGGGSNQPQHF
TGTGCCAGCACCTGGGGCGGGGGAGGAAGCAATCAGCCCCAGCATTTT
>.|TRBJ2-7|.|TRBV7-8
CASSLGGTPVF
TGTGCCAGCAGCTTAGGTGGGACACCTGTCTTC
>.|TRBJ1-3|once|TRBV5-8
CASSNVGYWGNTIYF
TGTGCCAGCAGCAATGTGGGCTATTGGGGAAACACCATATATTTT
>TRBD1|TRBJ1-5|.|TRBV10-3
CAISGDRRGSPQPQHF
TGTGCCATCAGTGGGGACAGGAGGGGATCACCACAGCCCCAGCATTTT
>.|TRBJ2-2|.|TRBV6-2/TRBV6-3
CASSPGVNTGELFF
TGTGCCAGCAGTCCAGGGGTGAACACCGGGGAGCTGTTTTTT
>.|TRBJ2-5|.|TRBV11-2
CASSLWGQLETQYF
TGTGCCAGCAGCTTGTGGGGACAATTAGAGACCCAGTACTTC
>.|TRBJ2-3|.|TRBV27
CASSFSSTDTQYF
TGTGCCAGCAGTTTCTCTAGCACAGATACGCAGTATTTT
>TRBD1|TRBJ1-1|few|TRBV5-1
CASSARTGNTEAFF
TGCGCCAGCAGCGCCCGGACAGGGAACACTGAAGCTTTCTTT
>.|TRBJ1-6|few|TRBV2
CASSERQGTNSPLHF
TGTGCCAGCAGTGAAAGGCAGGGGACTAATTCACCCCTCCACTTT
>TRBD1|TRBJ2-7|.|TRBV7-9
CASSPGTGNYEQYF
TGTGCCAGCAGCCCGGGGACAGGGAACTACGAGCAGTACTTC
>TRBD1|TRBJ2-1|.|TRBV24-1
CATSDRQGFMGSYNEQFF
TGTGCCACCAGTGATAGACAGGGTTTCATGGGCTCCTACAATGAGCAGTTCTTC
>.|TRBJ2-1|.|TRBV5-6
CASTRAGSYNEQFF
TGTGCCAGCACCAGAGCAGGTTCCTACAATGAGCAGTTCTTC
>.|TRBJ1-3|.|TRBV5-1
CASSLRGVGNTIYF
TGCGCCAGCAGCTTGAGGGGCGTTGGAAACACCATATATTTT
>.|TRBJ1-2|.|TRBV7-8
CASSPPGVLYGYTF
TGTGCCAGCAGCCCCCCAGGGGTCCTCTATGGCTACACCTTC
>TRBD1|TRBJ1-6|.|TRBV2
CASSVTQGQGANSPLHF
TGTGCCAGCAGTGTTACCCAAGGACAGGGTGCTAATTCACCCCTCCACTTT
>TRBD2|TRBJ2-1|.|TRBV6-4
CASSRTSHNEQFF
TGTGCCAGCAGTAGGACTAGTCACAATGAGCAGTTCTTC
>TRBD1|TRBJ2-7|.|TRBV19
CASSTLRDRGHEQYF
TGTGCCAGTAGTACGCTCCGGGACAGGGGACACGAGCAGTACTTC
>.|TRBJ2-7|.|TRBV2
CASRRASYEQYF
TGTGCCAGCAGGCGGGCTAGCTACGAGCAGTACTTC
>.|TRBJ1-5|.|TRBV3-1/TRBV3-2
CASSQAGEGQPQHF
TGTGCCAGCAGCCAAGCAGGGGAGGGTCAGCCCCAGCATTTT
>.|TRBJ1-5|.|TRBV7-9
CASSLVGAGPRQPQHF
TGTGCCAGCAGCCTCGTTGGGGCCGGGCCCCGGCAGCCCCAGCATTTT
>TRBD2|TRBJ2-1|few|TRBV29-1
CSVPPAGGQGEQFF
TGCAGCGTTCCTCCAGCGGGGGGCCAAGGTGAGCAGTTCTTC
>.|TRBJ1-4|.|TRBV4-2
CASSQDRTGSTNEKLFF
TGTGCCAGCAGCCAAGATCGGACGGGATCAACTAATGAAAAACTGTTTTTT